The present entry profiles one TCR beta chain with its context. The CDR3 has 12 amino acids. Germline trimming cut 5 bases from V and 4 bases from J; bases unmatched to any gene: 1. The germline V gene has CDR1 MNHEY and CDR2 SVGAGI. The source of the sample is a study of blood T cell repertoires in COVID-19. Study-wide background: The United States, Italy and Spain provided the acute and convalescent COVID-19 samples. In each case, the material was cDNA or gDNA derived from T cells, B-cell-depleted T cells, or PBMCs.

Repertoires were generated with immunoSEQ multiplex PCR, while TCRdb's copy carries only in-frame clones and drops some. The table shows over 11,000 clones, with 90% occurring only once. This rearrangement joins TRBV6-5 to TRBJ2-7; TRBD1 matches 8 bases. What was sequenced was peripheral blood. This clonotype originated in a human donor in a cohort sampled during active COVID-19. CDR3 residues: CASSRDRYEQYF. CDR3 bases: TGTGCCAGCAGTCGGGACAGGTACGAGCAGTACTTC.